A selection of T cell receptor beta chains follows, all from one sample in a study of neurological immune-mediated disorders. TCRdb reprocessed the 5' RACE reads with MiXCR, giving one entry per CDR3 protein. The top ten hold approximately 3% of the sample, which has 50,000 to 60,000 distinct CDR3 sequences, roughly 2.5% seen once. What was sequenced was PBMCs. The receptor source for this set is a man in his fifties or sixties with multiple sclerosis. The CDR3 runs from the conserved cysteine through the conserved F or W. A D gene is named only where the DNA matches it firmly. Clone size is given as once, few, many, or a class for an expanded clone.

v_gene	j_gene	abundance	d_gene	CDR3nt	CDR3aa
TRBV20-1	TRBJ2-1	many	TRBD1	TGCAGTGCGGTAGACAGGGTGACTTACAATGAGCAGTTCTTC	CSAVDRVTYNEQFF
TRBV6-5	TRBJ2-1	many	TRBD1	TGTGCCAGCAAGAAGACAGGGATGGTCTACAATGAGCAGTTCTTC	CASKKTGMVYNEQFF
TRBV5-1	TRBJ2-5	many	NA	TGCGCCAGCAGCCCCGGGACAAACCAAGAGACCCAGTACTTC	CASSPGTNQETQYF
TRBV27	TRBJ2-7	many	NA	TGTGCCAGCAGTACAATGTTTGGGAGCACCTACGAGCAGTACTTC	CASSTMFGSTYEQYF
TRBV9	TRBJ1-2	many	NA	TGTGCCAGTTTCTTGGGGGACTATGGCTACACCTTC	CASFLGDYGYTF
TRBV12-3/TRBV12-4	TRBJ2-1	medium-sized	NA	TGTGCCAGCAAGAACTACAATGAGCAGTTCTTC	CASKNYNEQFF
TRBV20-1	TRBJ1-1	many	NA	TGCAGTGCTAAGGGTAAGGTGAACACTGAAGCTTTCTTT	CSAKGKVNTEAFF
TRBV12-3/TRBV12-4	TRBJ2-7	many	TRBD1	TGTGCCAGCAGGACCGGACAGGGGTTAACCTACGAGCAGTACTTC	CASRTGQGLTYEQYF
TRBV4-2	TRBJ2-7	many	TRBD2	TGTGCCAGCAGCCAAGAAGGACTAGCGGACTCCTACGAGCAGTACTTC	CASSQEGLADSYEQYF
TRBV29-1	TRBJ2-3	many	TRBD1	TGCAGCGTTGAAGGGACAGGGACCCCAAATACGCAGTATTTT	CSVEGTGTPNTQYF
TRBV6-5	TRBJ2-3	many	TRBD2	TGTGCCAGCAGGTGGGGACTAGCAACAGATACGCAGTATTTT	CASRWGLATDTQYF
TRBV20-1	TRBJ2-3	many	NA	TGCAGTGCTAGCCCCGGATCGGGGGGCGGCGCAGATACGCAGTATTTT	CSASPGSGGGADTQYF
TRBV18	TRBJ1-1	few	NA	TGTGCCAGCTCACCACGACAGATGAACACTGAAGCTTTCTTT	CASSPRQMNTEAFF